One and the same sample provided the 30 T cell receptor beta chains below, sequenced in a study of T-cell memory formation after mild COVID-19. TCRdb passed the 5' RACE reads through MiXCR, listing each CDR3 protein once. The data contain roughly 29,000 distinct CDR3 sequences, about 8% of them seen just once; the ten biggest clones take up around 14%. The specimen sequenced was PBMCs or a T cell subset sorted from them (not recorded which). These receptors were obtained from an adult woman who had mild COVID-19 (a few samples of this study predate the infection). Cell type and time point are not known.

This clonotype was counted many times. In nucleotides, the CDR3 is TGTGCCAGCAGGGGGGGTCCCTCCTACGAGCAGTACTTC. Translating gives CASRGGPSYEQYF. This chain joins TRBV2 and TRBJ2-7; TRBD2 is a possible D gene (6 bases). V was trimmed by 6 bases and J by 0 bases, leaving 9 bases between them. The length of the CDR3 is 13 residues. The V gene's germline CDR1 is SNHLY and CDR2 FYNNEI. Full variable domain (missing parts from reference TRBV2 and TRBJ2-7): EPEVTQTPSHQVTQMGQEVILRCVPISNHLYFYWYRQILGQKVEFLVSFYNNEISEKSEIFDDQFSVERPDGSNFTLKIRSTKLEDSAMYFCASRGGPSYEQYFGPGTRLTVT.

This clonotype was seen ten or more times. V gene TRBV7-2 combines with J gene TRBJ2-1, with TRBD2 matching over 8 bases. Germline CDR1 is SGHTA and CDR2 is FQGNSA. The CDR3 totals 16 residues. Trimming cost V 5 bases and J 7 bases; bases outside gene matches: 13. The CDR3 spells CASSRSSGTLWNEQFF. The CDR3 DNA reads TGTGCCAGCAGCAGGAGTAGCGGGACACTCTGGAATGAGCAGTTCTTC.

This clonotype showed up many times. The V and J genes are TRBV4-2 and TRBJ1-5, with TRBD1 matching over 7 bases. The CDR3 length is 18 residues. V trimming: 0 bases; J trimming: 0 bases; junction bases outside the gene matches: 8. Germline CDR1 LGHNA, CDR2 YNFKEQ. Here the CDR3 DNA reads TGTGCCAGCAGCCAAGACTACCAGGGGGTCTATAGCAATCAGCCCCAGCATTTT. It encodes CASSQDYQGVYSNQPQHF.

The table lists this clonotype with many counts. V and J are TRBV7-6 and TRBJ1-3; TRBD1 matches at 9 bases. Germline V lookup: CDR1 SGHVS, CDR2 FNYEAQ. Trimming cost V 3 bases and J 4 bases; bases outside gene matches: 10. This CDR3 spans 17 amino acids. CDR3 coding DNA: TGTGCCAGCAGCTTTACCATTGGGACAGGGCAAGGAAACACCATATATTTT. Its translation: CASSFTIGTGQGNTIYF.

This clonotype was counted many times. The rearrangement links TRBV27 to TRBJ1-5, with 11 bases identical to TRBD1. This CDR3 region has 16 residues. With V trimmed by 6 bases and J by 7 bases, 11 bases remained unmatched. Germline V lookup: CDR1 MNHEY, CDR2 SMNVEV (reference sequence). CDR3 loop: CASRLTGTGGSQPQHF. CDR3 nucleotide sequence: TGTGCCAGCAGACTGACCGGGACAGGGGGATCACAGCCCCAGCATTTT.

This clonotype showed up many times. V usage is TRBV20-1 and J usage is TRBJ1-1, with D possibly matching TRBD1 (5 bases). The germline CDR1 and CDR2 sequences are DFQATT and SNEGSKA (reference sequence). Trimming left V 2 bases short and J 0 bases short, with 16 bases between. This CDR3 is built from 16 residues. The CDR3 loop reads CSARRLSGTVNTEAFF. The DNA for the CDR3 is TGCAGTGCTAGAAGACTTTCGGGGACCGTGAACACTGAAGCTTTCTTT.

This chain uses TRBV11-2 with TRBJ2-7; TRBD2 is a possible D gene (6 bases). Trimming took off 5 bases at V and 3 bases at J, with 8 bases between the two ends. The CDR3 is 12 amino acids. Germline lookup yields CDR1 SGHAT and CDR2 FQNNGV. The CDR3 region has the DNA TGTGCCAGCAGCCCCGGGGGCTACGAGCAGTACTTC. It is translated as CASSPGGYEQYF.

This clonotype was counted many times. The chain employs TRBV4-1 and TRBJ2-5; D is unclear. Trimming shortened V by 4 bases and J by 4 bases, and 10 bases separated the two germline ends. The CDR3 runs to 13 residues. Germline loops: CDR1 MGHRA, CDR2 YSYEKL. As DNA, the CDR3 is TGCGCCAGCAGCCGCGACCCGAGAGAGACCCAGTACTTC. This gives the protein CASSRDPRETQYF.

At least ten counts were recorded for this clonotype. This sequence joins TRBV20-1 and TRBJ1-2; D is undetermined. The CDR3 covers 13 residues. Per the germline V gene, CDR1 is DFQATT and CDR2 is SNEGSKA (reference sequence). V was clipped by 1 base and J by 5 bases, with 11 bases between them. DNA for the CDR3: TGCAGTGCTAGAGCTACTCACGGATATGGCTACACCTTC. This encodes CSARATHGYGYTF.

Notes on this clonotype: A much larger clone is a single base away; this may be a read error. The rearrangement uses TRBV5-5 and TRBJ1-1; D unresolved. This CDR3 is 14 amino acids long. Trimming cost V 0 bases and J 8 bases, with 14 bases left between them. Germline CDR1 SGHKS, CDR2 YYEKEE (reference sequence). CDR3: CASSLDAIRREAFF. As DNA, the CDR3 is TGTGCCAGCAGCTTGGATGCGATACGCCGAGAAGCTTTCTTT.

This clonotype was found many times. The chain carries TRBV6-5 and TRBJ1-5; D is unresolved. V was clipped by 2 bases and J by 4 bases, with 6 bases between them. The CDR3 has 13 amino acids. From germline, CDR1 is MNHEY and CDR2 SVGAGI. CDR3: CASSYPGNQPQHF. In nucleotides, the CDR3 is TGTGCCAGCAGTTACCCCGGGAATCAGCCCCAGCATTTT.

In this sample, this clonotype turned up many times. The chain employs TRBV6-1 and TRBJ2-7, with D perhaps TRBD2 (6 bases). CDR1 and CDR2 from the germline V gene are MNHNS and SASEGT. The length of the CDR3 is 15 residues. V was cut by 6 bases and J by 6 bases, with 21 bases left in between. The CDR3 protein is CASSKRSREVSEQYF. In nucleotides, the CDR3 is TGTGCCAGCAGCAAAAGGTCCAGGGAGGTCTCCGAGCAGTACTTC.

This clonotype was recorded many times. The chain carries TRBV12-3 or TRBV12-4 and TRBJ1-5; D gene uncertain. The CDR3 is made up of 13 amino acids. The germline V and J ends were trimmed by 3 bases and 10 bases, with 13 bases remaining between them. CDR3 sequence reads: CASSFWGNGPQHF. Here the CDR3 DNA reads TGTGCCAGCAGTTTTTGGGGAAATGGTCCCCAGCATTTT.

This clonotype has a count of ten or more. The chain couples TRBV6-1 to TRBJ2-5; tentative D call: TRBD2 (7 bases). The germline gives CDR1 MNHNS, CDR2 SASEGT. The CDR3 sequence is 20 residues long. V was trimmed by 4 bases and J by 3 bases, leaving 30 bases between them. For the CDR3, the DNA is TGTGCCAGCAGTGGATCCGGGACCCCATTGGGGAGGGGGGGAGAAGAGACCCAGTACTTC. Translation gives CASSGSGTPLGRGGEETQYF.

This clonotype was detected many times. The gene calls are TRBV10-3 and TRBJ1-2; 10 bases are shared with TRBD1. The CDR3 has 14 amino acids. V trimming: 10 bases; J trimming: 1 base; junction bases outside the gene matches: 6. The germline V gene has CDR1 ENHRY and CDR2 SYGVKD. DNA for the CDR3: TGTGCCACCTCCGGGACAGGGGTTAACTATGGCTACACCTTC. Amino acid sequence: CATSGTGVNYGYTF.

This clonotype was picked up many times. This chain connects TRBV4-1 to TRBJ1-4; 8 bases map to TRBD1. Trimming cost V 6 bases and J 0 bases; bases outside gene matches: 6. This CDR3 region has 16 residues. CDR1 and CDR2 (germline): MGHRA, YSYEKL. CDR3 bases: TGCGCCAGCAGACCACTGACAGGGGCAACTAATGAAAAACTGTTTTTT. It encodes CASRPLTGATNEKLFF.

This clonotype ranks as medium-sized. The chain recombines TRBV4-3 with TRBJ2-5; D uncertain. CDR1 and CDR2 from the germline V gene are LGHNA and YSLEER. The CDR3 is 15 amino acids. V was clipped by 0 bases and J by 6 bases, with 14 bases between them. CDR3: CASSQDPGQAKTQYF. In DNA form, the CDR3 reads TGCGCCAGCAGCCAAGATCCGGGCCAGGCTAAGACCCAGTACTTC.

The table lists this clonotype with many counts. The chain couples TRBV20-1 to TRBJ2-5; D is unclear. CDR1 is DFQATT and CDR2 is SNEGSKA in the germline V gene (reference sequence). Trimming stripped 3 bases from V and 4 bases from J, with 9 bases between. The CDR3 length is 12 residues. The CDR3 region is CSASLQRETQYF. The DNA of the CDR3 is TGCAGTGCTAGTTTACAGAGAGAGACCCAGTACTTC.

This clonotype occurred many times. The chain combines TRBV5-1 with TRBJ2-7; TRBD2 aligns across 7 bases. CDR1 SGHRS and CDR2 YFSETQ come from the germline V gene. J was trimmed by 5 bases and V by 0 bases; bases with no gene match: 5. CDR3 size: 14 residues. This CDR3 reads CASSLVREKDEQYF. In nucleotides, the CDR3 is TGCGCCAGCAGCTTGGTGCGGGAGAAGGACGAGCAGTACTTC.

This clonotype was counted ten times or more. The chain links TRBV3-1 to TRBJ2-1; 8 bases line up with TRBD1. The CDR3 runs to 18 residues. The V and J ends lost 2 bases and 7 bases, in that order; junction bases with no gene match: 16. Germline CDR1 and CDR2: LGHDT and YNNKEL (reference sequence). The CDR3 loop reads CASSQPGARDRGRNEQFF. The DNA for the CDR3 is TGTGCCAGCAGCCAACCTGGAGCCCGCGACAGGGGCAGGAATGAGCAGTTCTTC.

There are many counts of this clonotype. The chain links TRBV7-3 to TRBJ2-3; D may correspond to TRBD1 or TRBD2 (5 bases each). The CDR3 is 13 amino acids. The V gene lost 5 bases and the J gene lost 11 bases, with 17 bases spanning the gap. CDR1 SGHTA and CDR2 FQGTGA come from the germline V gene. CDR3 bases: TGTGCCAGCAGCCTCACCGCGGGTGGGGGGCAGTATTTT. Protein sequence: CASSLTAGGGQYF. Looking up the rest from reference TRBV7-3 and TRBJ2-3 gives the full variable domain: GAGVSQTPSNKVTEKGKYVELRCDPISGHTALYWYRQSLGQGPEFLIYFQGTGAADDSGLPNDRFFAVRPEGSVSTLKIQRTERGDSAVYLCASSLTAGGGQYFGPGTRLTVL.

This clonotype was detected many times. The chain has TRBV10-3 and TRBJ2-7; perhaps D is TRBD1 or TRBD2 (5 bases each). This CDR3 has 13 residues. Germline V CDR1 and CDR2: ENHRY, SYGVKD. V lost 7 bases, J lost 1 base, and 11 bases lay in between. CDR3 coding DNA: TGTGCCATCACAGGGACCCCGTCCTACGAGCAGTACTTC. This codes for CAITGTPSYEQYF.

This clonotype showed up many times. The genes are TRBV19 and TRBJ1-1; 9 bases map to TRBD1. CDR1 is LNHDA, CDR2 SQIVND, per germline (reference sequence). The CDR3 has 15 residues. The junction had 9 bases not matched to a gene; V was cut back by 6 bases and J by 4 bases. CDR3 nucleotides: TGTGCCAGTAGCCGAACAGGGGGCGCCAGCACTGAAGCTTTCTTT. This translates into CASSRTGGASTEAFF.

This clonotype was observed at least ten times. The chain has TRBV6-1 and TRBJ2-1, with TRBD1 identical over 12 bases. V gave up 8 bases and J gave up 6 bases; unmatched junction bases: 5. Germline V gene sequence: CDR1 MNHNS, CDR2 SASEGT. CDR3 length: 14 residues. The CDR3 region has the DNA TGTGCCAGCTGCCGGGACAGGGGGCGCAATGAGCAGTTCTTC. The encoded protein is CASCRDRGRNEQFF.

This clonotype was recorded many times. The chain uses TRBV5-1 and TRBJ1-1; D is perhaps TRBD1 (5 bases). The CDR3 spans 14 residues. V was pared by 0 bases and J by 8 bases, with 14 bases between. Per germline, CDR1 SGHRS and CDR2 YFSETQ. CDR3 DNA: TGCGCCAGCAGCTTGGGTATGGGGCAAAAGGAAGCTTTCTTT. Translation: CASSLGMGQKEAFF.

This clonotype was detected many times. This chain connects TRBV27 to TRBJ1-5, with TRBD1 as a possible D gene (5 bases). V was trimmed by 3 bases and J by 1 base, leaving 10 bases between them. CDR3 length: 15 residues. CDR1 is MNHEY and CDR2 is SMNVEV in the germline V gene (reference sequence). CDR3: CASSFRRDSNQPQHF. CDR3 nucleotides: TGTGCCAGCAGTTTTCGGAGGGACAGCAATCAGCCCCAGCATTTT.

This clonotype was observed many times. This chain links TRBV25-1 with TRBJ2-7; D not certain. V dropped 3 bases and J dropped 5 bases, with 17 bases sitting between them. Germline CDR1 and CDR2: MGHDK and SYGVNS. The CDR3 runs 15 residues. CDR3 residues: CASSDPLPPLHEQYF. The CDR3 DNA reads as TGTGCCAGCAGTGATCCCCTTCCCCCTCTTCACGAGCAGTACTTC.

The rearrangement links TRBV3-1 to TRBJ2-3; maybe TRBD2 (5 bases). This CDR3 contains 15 residues. Trimming cost V 1 base and J 0 bases, with 8 bases left between them. Germline loops: CDR1 LGHDT, CDR2 YNNKEL (reference sequence). CDR3 DNA: TGTGCCAGCAGCCAAGCCAGCGGTAGCACAGATACGCAGTATTTT. Translating gives CASSQASGSTDTQYF.

The V gene is TRBV4-1, the J gene TRBJ2-5; D is possibly TRBD2 (6 bases). The CDR3 is 16 residues long. Germline assignment: CDR1 MGHRA and CDR2 YSYEKL. V was clipped by 0 bases and J by 4 bases, with 15 bases between them. CDR3 sequence reads: CASSQDWGGTGETQYF. The CDR3 DNA is TGCGCCAGCAGCCAAGATTGGGGCGGGACTGGAGAGACCCAGTACTTC.

This clonotype was recorded many times. This chain joins TRBV20-1 and TRBJ2-7; D may match TRBD1 or TRBD2 (5 bases each). Trimming stripped 0 bases from V and 3 bases from J, with 6 bases between. CDR3 size: 12 residues. Germline CDR1 and CDR2: DFQATT and SNEGSKA (reference sequence). CDR3 sequence (DNA): TGCAGTGCTAGAGATGGGGGCTACGAGCAGTACTTC. Its translation is CSARDGGYEQYF.